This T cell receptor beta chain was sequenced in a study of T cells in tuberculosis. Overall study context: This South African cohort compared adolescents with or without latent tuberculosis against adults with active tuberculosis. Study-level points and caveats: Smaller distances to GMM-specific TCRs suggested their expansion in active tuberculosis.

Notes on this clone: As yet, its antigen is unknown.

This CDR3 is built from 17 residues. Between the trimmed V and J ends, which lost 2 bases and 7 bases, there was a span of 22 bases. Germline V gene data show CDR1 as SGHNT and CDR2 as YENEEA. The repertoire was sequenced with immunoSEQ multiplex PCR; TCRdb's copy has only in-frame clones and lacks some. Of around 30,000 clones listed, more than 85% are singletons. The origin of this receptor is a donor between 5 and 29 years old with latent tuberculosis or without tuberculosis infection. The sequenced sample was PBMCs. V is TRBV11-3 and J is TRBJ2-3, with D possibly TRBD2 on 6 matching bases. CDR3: CASSLPPPGGDVNTQYF. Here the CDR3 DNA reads TGTGCCAGCAGCTTACCCCCCCCCGGGGGTGATGTTAATACGCAGTATTTT.